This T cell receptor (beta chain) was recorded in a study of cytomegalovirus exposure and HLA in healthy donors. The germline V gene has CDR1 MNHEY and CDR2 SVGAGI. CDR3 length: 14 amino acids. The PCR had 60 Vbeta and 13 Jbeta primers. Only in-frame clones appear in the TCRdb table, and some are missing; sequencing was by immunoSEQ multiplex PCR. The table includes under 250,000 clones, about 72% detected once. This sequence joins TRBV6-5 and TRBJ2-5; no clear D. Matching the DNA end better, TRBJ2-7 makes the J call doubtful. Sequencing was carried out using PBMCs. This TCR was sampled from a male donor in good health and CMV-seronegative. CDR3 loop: CASSYSGQNYEQYF. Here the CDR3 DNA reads TGTGCCAGCAGTTACTCGGGTCAGAACTACGAGCAGTACTTC.